The 8 T cell receptor beta chains given below trace back to one sample, sequenced in a study of blood T cell repertoires in COVID-19. Sequencing used immunoSEQ multiplex PCR; TCRdb keeps in-frame clones, though not all of them. Among 92,000 or so clones, about three quarters were seen once, and the ten largest hold approximately 15%. Specimen: peripheral blood. Every receptor here comes from a woman of 80 years or more with acute or convalescent COVID-19.

J is TRBJ1-1 and V is TRBV18; D not certain. The length of the CDR3 is 13 residues. Trimming pared 2 bases from V and 0 bases from J, leaving 4 bases between. CDR1 and CDR2 (germline): KGHSH, LQKENI. The CDR3, as DNA: TGTGCCAGCTCACCAGCGTTGAACACTGAAGCTTTCTTT. Protein: CASSPALNTEAFF.

This clone was seen only a few times. Germline is not matched at one junction end, which may reflect a read error. V and J are TRBV11-2 and TRBJ2-5; no reliable D call. The CDR3 is made up of 12 amino acids. CDR1 is SGHAT, CDR2 FQNNGV, per germline. DNA of the CDR3: TGTGCCAGCAGTCCCAACCAGGAGACCCAGTACTTC. Amino acid sequence: CASSPNQETQYF. Full variable domain (rest looked up from reference TRBV11-2 and TRBJ2-5): EAGVAQSPRYKIIEKRQSVAFWCNPISGHATLYWYQQILGQGPKLLIQFQNNGVVDDSQLPKDRFSAERLKGVDSTLKIQPAKLEDSAVYLCASSPNQETQYFGPGTRLLVL.

The chain is built from TRBV30 and TRBJ1-6, with 9 positions matching TRBD1. Per the germline V gene, CDR1 is GTSNPN and CDR2 is SVGIG (reference sequence). Trimming removed 7 bases from V and 14 bases from J; junction bases left unmatched: 12. The CDR3 is made up of 13 amino acids. CDR3 nucleotides: TGTGCCTTGGACAGGGGCTTCCTGGGGTCCCTCCACTTT. The encoded protein is CALDRGFLGSLHF.

V gene TRBV4-3 combines with J gene TRBJ2-5; D unresolved. This CDR3 is built from 13 residues. The germline V gene encodes CDR1 LGHNA and CDR2 YSLEER. Trimming cost V 2 bases and J 4 bases, with 8 bases left between them. The DNA of the CDR3 is TGCGCCAGCAGCCAAAGCCGTAGAGAGACCCAGTACTTC. Protein sequence: CASSQSRRETQYF.

This clone was seen just once. The rearrangement links TRBV30 to TRBJ2-7; weak D call: TRBD1 (6 bases). The germline V gene has CDR1 GTSNPN and CDR2 SVGIG (reference sequence). V shed 3 bases and J shed 3 bases, with 12 bases lying between them. The CDR3 covers 13 residues. The CDR3 sequence: CAWRPTGSYEQYF. The DNA for the CDR3 is TGTGCCTGGAGGCCCACAGGGAGCTACGAGCAGTACTTC.

The J gene is TRBJ2-2, the V gene TRBV5-6, with 10 bases identical to TRBD1. This CDR3 has 15 residues. Looked up from germline, CDR1 is SGHDT and CDR2 is YYEEEE. The V segment lost 3 bases and the J segment 4 bases; nucleotides outside the gene matches: 3. The CDR3: CASSSGTGVTGELFF. The CDR3 nucleotides are TGTGCCAGCAGCTCCGGGACAGGGGTCACCGGGGAGCTGTTTTTT.

The rearrangement joins TRBV6-5 to TRBJ1-1; 8 positions agree with TRBD1. The CDR3 sequence is 15 residues long. V was clipped by 5 bases and J by 3 bases; unmatched bases: 8. In germline, CDR1 is MNHEY, CDR2 SVGAGI. The DNA of the CDR3 is TGTGCCAGCAGTCGAACAGGGGGGAGGGACACTGAAGCTTTCTTT. Protein: CASSRTGGRDTEAFF.

This chain links TRBV30 with TRBJ1-1, with D perhaps TRBD1 (5 bases). This CDR3 comprises 14 residues. The V end was cut by 6 bases, the J end by 4 bases, with 18 bases between. Germline assignment: CDR1 GTSNPN and CDR2 SVGIG (reference sequence). The CDR3 region is CACPPGGSITEAFF. In DNA, the CDR3 is TGTGCCTGCCCGCCCGGGGGGTCTATCACTGAAGCTTTCTTT.